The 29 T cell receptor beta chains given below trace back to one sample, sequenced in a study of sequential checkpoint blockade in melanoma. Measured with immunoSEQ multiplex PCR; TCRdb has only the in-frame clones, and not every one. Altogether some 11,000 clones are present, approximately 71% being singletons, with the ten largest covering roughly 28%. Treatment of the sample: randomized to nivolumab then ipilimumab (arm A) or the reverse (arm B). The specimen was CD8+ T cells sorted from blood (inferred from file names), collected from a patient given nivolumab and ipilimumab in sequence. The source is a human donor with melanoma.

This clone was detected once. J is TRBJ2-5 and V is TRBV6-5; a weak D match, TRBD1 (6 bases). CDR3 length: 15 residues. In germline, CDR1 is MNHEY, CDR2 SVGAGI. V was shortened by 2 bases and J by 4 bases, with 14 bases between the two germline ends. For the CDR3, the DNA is TGTGCCAGCAGTTACCAAGAGGGGGTAGGAGAGACCCAGTACTTC. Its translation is CASSYQEGVGETQYF.

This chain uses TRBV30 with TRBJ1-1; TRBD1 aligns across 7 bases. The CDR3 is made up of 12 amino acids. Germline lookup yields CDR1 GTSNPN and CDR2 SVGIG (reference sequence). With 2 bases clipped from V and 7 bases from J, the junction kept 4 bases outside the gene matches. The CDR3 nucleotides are TGTGCCTGGAGTTGGTCAGGGGGTGAAGCTTTCTTT. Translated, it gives CAWSWSGGEAFF.

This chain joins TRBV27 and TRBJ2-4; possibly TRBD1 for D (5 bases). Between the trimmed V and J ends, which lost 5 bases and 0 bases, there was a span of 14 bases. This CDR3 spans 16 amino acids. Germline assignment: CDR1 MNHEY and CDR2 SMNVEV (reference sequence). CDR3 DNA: TGTGCCAGCAGTGCGACAGCTTTCCTAGCCAAAAACATTCAGTACTTC. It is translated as CASSATAFLAKNIQYF.

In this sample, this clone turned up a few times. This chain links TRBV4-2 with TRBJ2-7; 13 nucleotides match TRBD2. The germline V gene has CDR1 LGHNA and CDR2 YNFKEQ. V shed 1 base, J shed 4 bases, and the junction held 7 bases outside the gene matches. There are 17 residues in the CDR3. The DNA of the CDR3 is TGTGCCAGCAGCCAAGGAGGACTAGCGGGAGCCCTATACGAGCAGTACTTC. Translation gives CASSQGGLAGALYEQYF.

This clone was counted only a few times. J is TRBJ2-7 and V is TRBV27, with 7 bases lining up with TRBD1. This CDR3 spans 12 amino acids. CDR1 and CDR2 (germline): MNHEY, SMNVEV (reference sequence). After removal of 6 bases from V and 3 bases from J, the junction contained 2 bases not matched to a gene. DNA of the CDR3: TGTGCCAGCAGCCACAGGGGCTACGAGCAGTACTTC. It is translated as CASSHRGYEQYF.

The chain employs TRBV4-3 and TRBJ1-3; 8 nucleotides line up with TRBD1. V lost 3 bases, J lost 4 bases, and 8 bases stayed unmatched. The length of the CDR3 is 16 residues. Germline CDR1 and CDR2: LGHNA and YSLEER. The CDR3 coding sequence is TGCGCCAGCAGCCATGGGGACAGGTACGGAGGAAACACCATATATTTT. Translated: CASSHGDRYGGNTIYF.

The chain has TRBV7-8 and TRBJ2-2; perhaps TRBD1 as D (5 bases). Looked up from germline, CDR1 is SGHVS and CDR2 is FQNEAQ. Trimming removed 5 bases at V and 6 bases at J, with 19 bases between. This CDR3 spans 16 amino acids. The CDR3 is CASSPSRSGAPGELFF. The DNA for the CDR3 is TGTGCCAGCAGCCCGAGCCGGTCTGGGGCTCCCGGGGAGCTGTTTTTT.

The CDR3 region is CASPTGFGGYTF. The CDR3 DNA sequence: TGTGCCAGCCCGACAGGGTTCGGCGGCTACACCTTC. This chain connects TRBV2 to TRBJ1-2; 7 bases are shared with TRBD1. The J segment lost 8 bases and the V segment lost 8 bases, leaving 8 bases of the junction unmatched. CDR1 and CDR2 (germline): SNHLY, FYNNEI. The CDR3 spans 12 residues.

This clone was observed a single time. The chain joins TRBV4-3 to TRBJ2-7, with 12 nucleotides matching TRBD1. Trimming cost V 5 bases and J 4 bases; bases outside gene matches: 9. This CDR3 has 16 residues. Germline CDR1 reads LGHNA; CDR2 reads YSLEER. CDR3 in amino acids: CASSTASGQGAYEQYF. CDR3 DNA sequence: TGCGCCAGCAGCACTGCCTCGGGACAGGGGGCGTACGAGCAGTACTTC.

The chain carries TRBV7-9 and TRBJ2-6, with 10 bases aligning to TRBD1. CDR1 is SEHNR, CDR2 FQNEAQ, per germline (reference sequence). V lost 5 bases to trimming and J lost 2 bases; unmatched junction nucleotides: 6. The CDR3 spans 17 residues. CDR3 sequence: CASSGRDRGTGANVLTF. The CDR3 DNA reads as TGTGCCAGCAGCGGCCGGGACAGGGGCACTGGGGCCAACGTCCTGACTTTC.

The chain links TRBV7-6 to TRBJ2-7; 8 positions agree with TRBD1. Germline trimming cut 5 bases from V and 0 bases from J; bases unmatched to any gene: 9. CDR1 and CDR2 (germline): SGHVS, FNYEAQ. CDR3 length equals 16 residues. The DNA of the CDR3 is TGTGCCAGCAGCCCGTGGACAGGGAAAAACTCCTACGAGCAGTACTTC. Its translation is CASSPWTGKNSYEQYF.

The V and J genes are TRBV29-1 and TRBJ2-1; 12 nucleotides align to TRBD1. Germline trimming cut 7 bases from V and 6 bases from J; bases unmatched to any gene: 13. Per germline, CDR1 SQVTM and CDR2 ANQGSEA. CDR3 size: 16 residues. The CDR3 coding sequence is TGCAGCGCCCGGGACAGGGGGCACTTACCGCCCAATGAGCAGTTCTTC. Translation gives CSARDRGHLPPNEQFF.

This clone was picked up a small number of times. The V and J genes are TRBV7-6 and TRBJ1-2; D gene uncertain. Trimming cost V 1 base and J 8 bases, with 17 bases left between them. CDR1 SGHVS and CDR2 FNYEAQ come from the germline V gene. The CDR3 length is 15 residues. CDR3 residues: CASSLGFSPEGGYTF. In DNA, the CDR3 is TGTGCCAGCAGCTTAGGTTTTTCTCCCGAGGGAGGCTACACCTTC. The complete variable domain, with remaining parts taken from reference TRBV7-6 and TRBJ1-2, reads GAGVSQSPRYKVTKRGQDVALRCDPISGHVSLYWYRQALGQGPEFLTYFNYEAQQDKSGLPNDRFSAERPEGSISTLTIQRTEQRDSAMYRCASSLGFSPEGGYTFGSGTRLTVV.

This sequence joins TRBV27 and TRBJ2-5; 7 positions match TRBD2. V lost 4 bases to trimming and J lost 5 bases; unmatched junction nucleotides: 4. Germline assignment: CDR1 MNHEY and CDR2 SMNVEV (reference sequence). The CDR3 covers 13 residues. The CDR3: CASSWLAGETQYF. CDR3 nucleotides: TGTGCCAGCAGTTGGTTAGCGGGTGAGACCCAGTACTTC.

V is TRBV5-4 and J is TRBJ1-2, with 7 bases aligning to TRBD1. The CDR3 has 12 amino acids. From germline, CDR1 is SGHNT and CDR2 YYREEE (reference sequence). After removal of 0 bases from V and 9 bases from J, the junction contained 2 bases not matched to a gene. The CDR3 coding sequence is TGTGCCAGCAGCTTGGAGGGGGCGAGCTACACCTTC. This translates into CASSLEGASYTF. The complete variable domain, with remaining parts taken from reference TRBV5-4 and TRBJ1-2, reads ETGVTQSPTHLIKTRGQQVTLRCSSQSGHNTVSWYQQALGQGPQFIFQYYREEENGRGNFPPRFSGLQFPNYSSELNVNALELDDSALYLCASSLEGASYTFGSGTRLTVV.

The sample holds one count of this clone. CDR3 DNA: TGTGCCAGCAGTTCAAGAGCTGACTTTTATGGCTACACCTTC. Its translation is CASSSRADFYGYTF. The V call is TRBV27, the J call TRBJ1-2, with no clear D. Trimming removed 4 bases at V and 5 bases at J, with 14 bases between. Germline assignment: CDR1 MNHEY and CDR2 SMNVEV (reference sequence). This CDR3 contains 14 residues.

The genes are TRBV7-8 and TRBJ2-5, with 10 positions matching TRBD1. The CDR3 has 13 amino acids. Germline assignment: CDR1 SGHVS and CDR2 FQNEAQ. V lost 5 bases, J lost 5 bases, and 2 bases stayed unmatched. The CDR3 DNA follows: TGTGCCAGCAGCGCGGACAGGGGGGAGACCCAGTACTTC. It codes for CASSADRGETQYF.

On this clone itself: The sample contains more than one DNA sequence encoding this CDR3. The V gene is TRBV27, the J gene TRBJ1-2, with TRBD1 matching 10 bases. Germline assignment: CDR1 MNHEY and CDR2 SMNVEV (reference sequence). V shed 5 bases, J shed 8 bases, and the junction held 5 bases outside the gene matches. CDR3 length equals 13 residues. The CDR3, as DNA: TGTGCCAGCAGTCTCGGGACAGGGGTCGGCTACACCTTC. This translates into CASSLGTGVGYTF.

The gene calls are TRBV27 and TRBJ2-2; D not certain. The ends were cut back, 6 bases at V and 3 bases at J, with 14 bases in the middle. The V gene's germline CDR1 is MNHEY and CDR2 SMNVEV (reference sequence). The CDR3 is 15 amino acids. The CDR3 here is CASRPEPNDTGELFF. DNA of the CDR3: TGTGCCAGCAGGCCCGAGCCTAATGACACCGGGGAGCTGTTTTTT.

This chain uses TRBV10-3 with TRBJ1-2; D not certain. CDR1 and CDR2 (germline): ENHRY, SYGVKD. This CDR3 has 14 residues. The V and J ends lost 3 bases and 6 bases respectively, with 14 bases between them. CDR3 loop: CAISDPDSINGYTF. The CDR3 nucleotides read TGTGCCATCAGTGACCCGGACTCAATCAATGGCTACACCTTC.

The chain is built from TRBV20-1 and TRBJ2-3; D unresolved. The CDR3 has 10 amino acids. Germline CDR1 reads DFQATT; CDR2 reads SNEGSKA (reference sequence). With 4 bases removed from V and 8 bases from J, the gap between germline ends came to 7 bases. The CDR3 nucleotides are TGCAGTGCTAAGTTCGGTACGCAGTATTTT. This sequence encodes CSAKFGTQYF.

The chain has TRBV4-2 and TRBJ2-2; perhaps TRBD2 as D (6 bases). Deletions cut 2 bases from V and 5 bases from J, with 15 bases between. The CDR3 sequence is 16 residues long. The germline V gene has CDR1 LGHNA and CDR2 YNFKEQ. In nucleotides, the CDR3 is TGTGCCAGCAGCCAAACCGCGAAGGAGGGAACCGGGGAGCTGTTTTTT. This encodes CASSQTAKEGTGELFF.

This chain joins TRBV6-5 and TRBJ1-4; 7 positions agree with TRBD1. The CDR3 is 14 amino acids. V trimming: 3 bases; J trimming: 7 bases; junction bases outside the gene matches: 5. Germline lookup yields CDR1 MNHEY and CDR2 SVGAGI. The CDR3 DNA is TGTGCCAGCAGTTATTCAGGGGGGTTTGAAAAACTGTTTTTT. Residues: CASSYSGGFEKLFF.

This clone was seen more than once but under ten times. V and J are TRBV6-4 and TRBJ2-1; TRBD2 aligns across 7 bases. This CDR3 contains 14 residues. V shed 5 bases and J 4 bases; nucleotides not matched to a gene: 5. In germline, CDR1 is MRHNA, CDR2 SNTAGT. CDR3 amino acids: CASSLRERYNEQFF. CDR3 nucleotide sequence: TGTGCCAGCAGTTTGCGGGAGAGATACAATGAGCAGTTCTTC.

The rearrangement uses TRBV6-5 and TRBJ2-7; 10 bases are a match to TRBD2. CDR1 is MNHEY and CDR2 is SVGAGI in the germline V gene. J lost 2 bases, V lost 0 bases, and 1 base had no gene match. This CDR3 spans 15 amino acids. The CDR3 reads CASSYSLAGAYEQYF. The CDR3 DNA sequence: TGTGCCAGCAGTTACTCGCTAGCGGGAGCCTACGAGCAGTACTTC.

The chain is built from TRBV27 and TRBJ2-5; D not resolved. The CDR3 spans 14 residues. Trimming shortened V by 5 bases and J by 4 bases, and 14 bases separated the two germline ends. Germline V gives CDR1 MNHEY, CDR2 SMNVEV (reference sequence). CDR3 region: CASSPTVRGETQYF. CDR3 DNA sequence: TGTGCCAGCAGTCCTACGGTCCGAGGAGAGACCCAGTACTTC.

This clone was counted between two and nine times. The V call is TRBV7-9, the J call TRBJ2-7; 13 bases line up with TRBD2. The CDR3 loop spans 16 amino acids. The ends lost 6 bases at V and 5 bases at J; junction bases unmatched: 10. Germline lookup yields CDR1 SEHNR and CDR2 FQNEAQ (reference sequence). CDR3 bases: TGTGCCAGCAGTTCCCTAACTAGCGGGAGGGCCCACGAGCAGTACTTC. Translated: CASSSLTSGRAHEQYF.

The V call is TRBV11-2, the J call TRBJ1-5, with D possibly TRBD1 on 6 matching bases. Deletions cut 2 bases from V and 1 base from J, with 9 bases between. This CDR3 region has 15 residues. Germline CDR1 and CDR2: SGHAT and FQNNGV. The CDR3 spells CASSLSGDSNQPQHF. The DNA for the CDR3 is TGTGCCAGCAGCTTATCAGGGGACAGCAATCAGCCCCAGCATTTT. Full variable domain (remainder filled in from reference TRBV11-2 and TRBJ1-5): EAGVAQSPRYKIIEKRQSVAFWCNPISGHATLYWYQQILGQGPKLLIQFQNNGVVDDSQLPKDRFSAERLKGVDSTLKIQPAKLEDSAVYLCASSLSGDSNQPQHFGDGTRLSIL.

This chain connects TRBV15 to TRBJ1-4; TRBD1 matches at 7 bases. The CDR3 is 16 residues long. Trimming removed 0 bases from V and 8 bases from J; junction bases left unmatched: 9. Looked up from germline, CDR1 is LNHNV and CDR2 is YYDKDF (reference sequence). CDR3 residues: CATSRDTPDREEKLFF. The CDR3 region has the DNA TGTGCCACCAGCAGAGATACCCCCGACAGGGAGGAAAAACTGTTTTTT.